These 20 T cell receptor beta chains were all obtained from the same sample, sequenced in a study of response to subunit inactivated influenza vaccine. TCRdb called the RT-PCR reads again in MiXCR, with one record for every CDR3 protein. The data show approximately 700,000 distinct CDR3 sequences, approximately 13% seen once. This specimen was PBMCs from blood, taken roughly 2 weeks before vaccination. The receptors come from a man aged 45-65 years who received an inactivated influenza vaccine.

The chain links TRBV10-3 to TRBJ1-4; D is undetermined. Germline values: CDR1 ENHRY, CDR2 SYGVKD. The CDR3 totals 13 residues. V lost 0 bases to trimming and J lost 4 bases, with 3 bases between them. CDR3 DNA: TGTGCCATCAGTGAGTCCAATAATGAAAAACTGTTTTTT. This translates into CAISESNNEKLFF.

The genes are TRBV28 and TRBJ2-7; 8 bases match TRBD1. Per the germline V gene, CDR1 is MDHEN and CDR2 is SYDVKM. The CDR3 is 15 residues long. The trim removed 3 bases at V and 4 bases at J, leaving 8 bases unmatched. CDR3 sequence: CASSFKTGAFYEQYF. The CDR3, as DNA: TGTGCCAGCAGTTTTAAGACAGGGGCTTTTTACGAGCAGTACTTC.

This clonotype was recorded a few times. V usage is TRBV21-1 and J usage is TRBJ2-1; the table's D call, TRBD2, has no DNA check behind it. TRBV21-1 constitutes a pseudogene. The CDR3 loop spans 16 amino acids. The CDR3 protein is CASSNLAGLSYNEQFF. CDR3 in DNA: TGTGCCAGCAGCAATTTAGCGGGCCTCTCCTACAATGAGCAGTTCTTC.

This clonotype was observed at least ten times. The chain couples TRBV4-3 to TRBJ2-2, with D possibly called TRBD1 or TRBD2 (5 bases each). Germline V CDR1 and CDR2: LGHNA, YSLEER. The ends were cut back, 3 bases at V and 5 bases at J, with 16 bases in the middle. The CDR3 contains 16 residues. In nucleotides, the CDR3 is TGCGCCAGCAGCCAGGGACGGTCACTAGTAACCGGGGAGCTGTTTTTT. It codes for CASSQGRSLVTGELFF.

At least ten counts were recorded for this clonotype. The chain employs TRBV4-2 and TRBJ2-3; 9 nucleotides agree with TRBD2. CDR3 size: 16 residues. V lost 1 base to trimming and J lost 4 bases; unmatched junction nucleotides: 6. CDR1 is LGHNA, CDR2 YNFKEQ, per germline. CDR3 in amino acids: CASSQGAGGQADTQYF. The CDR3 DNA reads TGTGCCAGCAGCCAAGGAGCGGGGGGCCAGGCAGATACGCAGTATTTT.

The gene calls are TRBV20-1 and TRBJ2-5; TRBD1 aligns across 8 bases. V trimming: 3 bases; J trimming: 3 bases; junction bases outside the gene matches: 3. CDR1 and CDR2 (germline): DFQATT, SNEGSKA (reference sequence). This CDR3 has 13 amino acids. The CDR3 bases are TGCAGTGCTAGTAGGACAGGGAAAGAGACCCAGTACTTC. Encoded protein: CSASRTGKETQYF.

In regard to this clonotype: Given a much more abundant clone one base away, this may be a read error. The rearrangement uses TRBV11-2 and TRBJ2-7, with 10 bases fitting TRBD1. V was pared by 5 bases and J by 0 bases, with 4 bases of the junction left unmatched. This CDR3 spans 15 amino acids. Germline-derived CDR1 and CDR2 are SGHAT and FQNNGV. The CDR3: CASSHRTGGSYEQYF. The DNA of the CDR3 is TGTGCCAGCAGCCATCGGACAGGGGGCTCCTACGAGCAGTACTTC.

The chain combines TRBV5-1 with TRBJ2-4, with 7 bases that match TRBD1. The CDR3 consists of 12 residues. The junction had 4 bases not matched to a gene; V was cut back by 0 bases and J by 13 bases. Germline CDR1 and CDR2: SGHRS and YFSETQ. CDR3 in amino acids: CASSLDRGLQYF. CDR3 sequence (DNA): TGCGCCAGCAGCTTGGACAGGGGATTGCAGTACTTC. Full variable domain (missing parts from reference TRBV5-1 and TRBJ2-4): KAGVTQTPRYLIKTRGQQVTLSCSPISGHRSVSWYQQTPGQGLQFLFEYFSETQRNKGNFPGRFSGRQFSNSRSEMNVSTLELGDSALYLCASSLDRGLQYFGAGTRLSVL.

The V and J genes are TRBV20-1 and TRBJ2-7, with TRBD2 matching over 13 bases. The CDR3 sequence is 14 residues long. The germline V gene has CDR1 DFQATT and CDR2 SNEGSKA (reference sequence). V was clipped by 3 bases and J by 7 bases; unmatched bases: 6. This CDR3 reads CSARTSGRMGEQYF. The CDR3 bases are TGCAGTGCTAGGACTAGCGGGAGGATGGGAGAGCAGTACTTC.

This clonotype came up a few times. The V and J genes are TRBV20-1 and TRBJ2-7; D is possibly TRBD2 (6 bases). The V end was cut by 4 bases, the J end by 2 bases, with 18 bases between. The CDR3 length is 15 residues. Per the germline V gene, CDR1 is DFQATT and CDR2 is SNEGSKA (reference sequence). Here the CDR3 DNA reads TGCAGTGCTAACCCGGGGGACCTTCCAACCTACGAGCAGTACTTC. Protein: CSANPGDLPTYEQYF.

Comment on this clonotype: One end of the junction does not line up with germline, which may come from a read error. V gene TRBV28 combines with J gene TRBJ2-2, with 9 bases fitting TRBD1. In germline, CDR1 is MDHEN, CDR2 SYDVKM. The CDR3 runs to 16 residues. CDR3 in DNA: TGTGCCAGCAGTGACCCCACAACAGGGGGCACCGGTGAGCTGTTTTTT. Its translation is CASSDPTTGGTGELFF. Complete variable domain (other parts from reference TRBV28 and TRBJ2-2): DVKVTQSSRYLVKRTGEKVFLECVQDMDHENMFWYRQDPGLGLRLIYFSYDVKMKEKGDIPEGYSVSREKKERFSLILESASTNQTSMYLCASSDPTTGGTGELFFGEGSRLTVL.

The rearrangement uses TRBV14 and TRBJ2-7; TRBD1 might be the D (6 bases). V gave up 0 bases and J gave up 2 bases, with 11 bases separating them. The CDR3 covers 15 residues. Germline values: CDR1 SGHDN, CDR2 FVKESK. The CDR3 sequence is CASSQDWTATYEQYF. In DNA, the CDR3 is TGTGCCAGCAGCCAAGATTGGACAGCCACCTACGAGCAGTACTTC. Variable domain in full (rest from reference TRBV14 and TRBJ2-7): EAGVTQFPSHSVIEKGQTVTLRCDPISGHDNLYWYRRVMGKEIKFLLHFVKESKQDESGMPNNRFLAERTGGTYSTLKVQPAELEDSGVYFCASSQDWTATYEQYFGPGTRLTVT.

CDR3 nucleotide sequence: TGCAGTGCTACATTAACAGGGGAAGAGACCCAGTACTTC. Its translation: CSATLTGEETQYF. This chain uses TRBV20-1 with TRBJ2-5, with 7 bases fitting TRBD1. There are 13 residues in the CDR3. The germline V gene encodes CDR1 DFQATT and CDR2 SNEGSKA (reference sequence). The J segment lost 3 bases and the V segment lost 4 bases, leaving 5 bases of the junction unmatched.

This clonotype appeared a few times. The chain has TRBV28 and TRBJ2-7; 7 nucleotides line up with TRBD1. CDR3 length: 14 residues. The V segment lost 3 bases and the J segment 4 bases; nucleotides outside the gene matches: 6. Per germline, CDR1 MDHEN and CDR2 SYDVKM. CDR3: CASSFKDRVYEQYF. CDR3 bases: TGTGCCAGCAGTTTTAAAGACAGGGTTTACGAGCAGTACTTC.

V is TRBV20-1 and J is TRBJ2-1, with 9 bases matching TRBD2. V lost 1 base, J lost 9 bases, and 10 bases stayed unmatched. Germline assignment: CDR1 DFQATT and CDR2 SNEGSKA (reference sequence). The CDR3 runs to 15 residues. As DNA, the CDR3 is TGCAGTGCTAGAGGCGGGAGGGCCCTCAGGGCTGAGCAGTTCTTC. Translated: CSARGGRALRAEQFF.

CDR3 sequence reads: CASTDVGTGVTGELFF. The CDR3 DNA is TGTGCCAGTACTGATGTAGGGACAGGGGTTACCGGGGAGCTGTTTTTT. The V call is TRBV19, the J call TRBJ2-2, with 10 bases matching TRBD1. Per the germline V gene, CDR1 is LNHDA and CDR2 is SQIVND (reference sequence). The CDR3 is 16 amino acids. The V segment lost 7 bases and the J segment 5 bases; nucleotides outside the gene matches: 10.

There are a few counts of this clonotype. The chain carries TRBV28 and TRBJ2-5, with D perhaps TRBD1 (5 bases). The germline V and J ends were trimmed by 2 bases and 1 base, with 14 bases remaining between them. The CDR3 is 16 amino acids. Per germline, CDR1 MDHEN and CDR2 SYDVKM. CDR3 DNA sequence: TGTGCCAGCAGTTTAATTCCAGGGCACCTCCAAGAGACCCAGTACTTC. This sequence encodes CASSLIPGHLQETQYF.

The CDR3 loop is CASRQRTRTSYNEQFF. The CDR3 bases are TGTGCCAGCAGACAACGGACAAGGACCTCCTACAATGAGCAGTTCTTC. The chain couples TRBV2 to TRBJ2-1; tentative D call: TRBD1 (5 bases). V was pared by 6 bases and J by 0 bases, with 15 bases between. Looked up from germline, CDR1 is SNHLY and CDR2 is FYNNEI. CDR3 length: 16 amino acids.

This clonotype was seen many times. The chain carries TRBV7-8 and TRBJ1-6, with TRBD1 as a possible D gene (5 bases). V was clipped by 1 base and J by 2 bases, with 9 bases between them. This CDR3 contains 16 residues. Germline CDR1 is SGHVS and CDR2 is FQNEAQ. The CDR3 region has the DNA TGTGCCAGCAGCTTAGGGGGCCTTACCTATAATTCACCCCTCCACTTT. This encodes CASSLGGLTYNSPLHF.

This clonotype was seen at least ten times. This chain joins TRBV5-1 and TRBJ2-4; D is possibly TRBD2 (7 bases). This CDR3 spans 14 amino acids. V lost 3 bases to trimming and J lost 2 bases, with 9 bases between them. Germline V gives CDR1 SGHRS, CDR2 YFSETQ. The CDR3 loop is CASSWGGSKNIQYF. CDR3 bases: TGCGCCAGCAGCTGGGGGGGCTCCAAAAACATTCAGTACTTC.